One sample yielded the 11 T cell receptor beta chains listed below, sequenced in a study of memory CD4+ T cells and cytomegalovirus serostatus. The protocol was immunoSEQ multiplex PCR, while the TCRdb copy is restricted to in-frame clones and leaves out a portion. The sample holds just under 95,000 clones; 75% to 90% are singletons and the top ten take 3.6%. Single viable CD3+CD4+CD8-CD45RO+ cells were sorted as the memory CD4+ T cells. Source material: memory CD4+ T cells from blood. The source is an adult in good health and CMV-seropositive.

This chain joins TRBV4-2 and TRBJ1-1; 8 bases line up with TRBD1. This CDR3 is 16 amino acids long. Germline CDR1 is LGHNA and CDR2 is YNFKEQ. V lost 0 bases to trimming and J lost 7 bases; unmatched junction nucleotides: 10. The CDR3, as DNA: TGTGCCAGCAGCCAAGATGGTTGGGCAGGGGGCTTTGAAGCTTTCTTT. This sequence encodes CASSQDGWAGGFEAFF.

The V and J genes are TRBV10-3 and TRBJ2-1; D is possibly TRBD2 (5 bases). Germline assignment: CDR1 ENHRY and CDR2 SYGVKD. With 0 bases removed from V and 9 bases from J, the gap between germline ends came to 12 bases. The CDR3 consists of 14 residues. The CDR3: CAISESDRRGEQFF. The CDR3 nucleotides are TGTGCCATCAGTGAGTCAGACCGCCGGGGTGAGCAGTTCTTC.

The chain uses TRBV13 and TRBJ2-7; 7 nucleotides line up with TRBD1. Looked up from germline, CDR1 is PRHDT and CDR2 is FYEKMQ (reference sequence). The V segment lost 1 base and the J segment 6 bases; nucleotides outside the gene matches: 6. The CDR3 is 14 residues long. CDR3 sequence (DNA): TGTGCCAGCAGCTTAGAGGACAGGAGGTCCGAGCAGTACTTC. As protein: CASSLEDRRSEQYF.

This clone has ten or more counts. The V and J genes are TRBV7-8 and TRBJ1-1; no clear D. In germline, CDR1 is SGHVS, CDR2 FQNEAQ. This CDR3 comprises 12 residues. V was shortened by 6 bases and J by 5 bases, with 10 bases between the two germline ends. The CDR3 is CASSLDGTEAFF. The CDR3 DNA reads as TGTGCCAGCAGTCTGGACGGAACTGAAGCTTTCTTT.

This clone appeared a few times. The chain recombines TRBV28 with TRBJ2-2; D remains ambiguous. The germline V gene has CDR1 MDHEN and CDR2 SYDVKM. This CDR3 is 16 amino acids long. Trimming cost V 6 bases and J 0 bases, with 14 bases left between them. The CDR3 sequence: CASRSGRNSNTGELFF. CDR3 bases: TGTGCCAGCAGATCAGGACGGAATTCGAACACCGGGGAGCTGTTTTTT.

The sample holds one count of this clone. V gene TRBV7-6 combines with J gene TRBJ1-2, with 12 bases that match TRBD1. Germline CDR1 reads SGHVS; CDR2 reads FNYEAQ. CDR3 size: 20 residues. V shed 5 bases, J shed 0 bases, and the junction held 16 bases outside the gene matches. The CDR3 region has the DNA TGTGCCAGCAGCCCCCGTCCCGGGACAGGGGGCACTACTCCTAACTATGGCTACACCTTC. This translates into CASSPRPGTGGTTPNYGYTF.

CDR3 bases: TGTGCCAGCAGGGTGGACAGGCGATTTTACAATGAGCAGTTCTTC. This translates into CASRVDRRFYNEQFF. This chain joins TRBV28 and TRBJ2-1, with 7 bases lining up with TRBD1. The CDR3 extends over 15 amino acids. V trimming: 6 bases; J trimming: 4 bases; junction bases outside the gene matches: 9. Germline V CDR1 and CDR2: MDHEN, SYDVKM.

This clone was seen only a few times. The CDR3 DNA follows: TGTGCCAGCAGCTTGGGGCAGTTAAGAGAGACCCAGTACTTC. Translating gives CASSLGQLRETQYF. The chain links TRBV5-8 to TRBJ2-5; D unresolved. V was pared by 0 bases and J by 4 bases, with 10 bases between. Germline CDR1 and CDR2: SGHTS and YDEGEE. The CDR3 totals 14 residues.

This clone has at least ten counts. The V call is TRBV14, the J call TRBJ2-7; 8 bases agree with TRBD2. V was clipped by 4 bases and J by 2 bases; unmatched bases: 4. In germline, CDR1 is SGHDN, CDR2 FVKESK. The CDR3 has 14 amino acids. In nucleotides, the CDR3 is TGTGCCAGCAGCCCACTAGCGGAGACCTACGAGCAGTACTTC. Its protein product is CASSPLAETYEQYF.

Note on this clone: The sample holds other DNA sequences that translate to the same CDR3. J is TRBJ2-7 and V is TRBV28; D remains ambiguous. Germline CDR1 and CDR2: MDHEN and SYDVKM. CDR3 length equals 12 residues. Trimming shortened V by 3 bases and J by 3 bases, and 6 bases separated the two germline ends. CDR3 region: CASSLARYEQYF. The CDR3 region has the DNA TGTGCCAGCAGTTTGGCTCGCTACGAGCAGTACTTC.

The chain uses TRBV5-1 and TRBJ1-1, with 9 positions matching TRBD1. Germline V gene data show CDR1 as SGHRS and CDR2 as YFSETQ. The CDR3 runs 15 residues. The trim removed 0 bases at V and 4 bases at J, leaving 4 bases unmatched. The CDR3 loop reads CASSLGVTGGTEAFF. For the CDR3, the DNA is TGCGCCAGCAGCTTGGGGGTGACAGGGGGCACTGAAGCTTTCTTT. The entire variable domain, with the rest obtained from reference TRBV5-1 and TRBJ1-1, is as follows: KAGVTQTPRYLIKTRGQQVTLSCSPISGHRSVSWYQQTPGQGLQFLFEYFSETQRNKGNFPGRFSGRQFSNSRSEMNVSTLELGDSALYLCASSLGVTGGTEAFFGQGTRLTVV.